Listed below are T cell receptor beta chains from one sample, sequenced in a study of CD8+ T cells in alopecia areata. Sequencing was performed with immunoSEQ multiplex PCR; in TCRdb, only in-frame clones are kept and a portion is missing. The sample holds 65,000 to 90,000 clones, roughly 51% seen once. The sequenced sample was NKG2D-high CD8+ T cells sorted from blood. These receptors all come from a human donor with alopecia areata. CDR3s include the opening cysteine and the closing phenylalanine or tryptophan. A D gene is named only where the DNA matches it firmly. Rows may omit the clone size; those that give it use once, few, many or a size class.

v_gene	len	abundance	d_gene	j_gene	CDR3nt	CDR3aa
TRBV12-5	10	few	NA	TRBJ2-3	TGTGCTAGTGGTTCCAATACGCAGTATTTT	CASGSNTQYF
TRBV7-6	17	NA	TRBD2	TRBJ2-3	TGTGCCAGCAGCTTAGAGTTAGCGGGAGTGTTGGGAGATACGCAGTATTTT	CASSLELAGVLGDTQYF
TRBV27	16	once	NA	TRBJ2-1	TGTGCCAGCAGTTTGCTGGAGCGGCCCAAACTGGGGGAGCAGTTCTTC	CASSLLERPKLGEQFF
TRBV18	17	NA	TRBD2	TRBJ2-3	TGTGCCAGCTCACCACCGCCGCGGGGGGGCCTTACAGATACGCAGTATTTT	CASSPPPRGGLTDTQYF
TRBV27	12	few	NA	TRBJ2-7	TGTGCCAGCAGTTTATCGACCTACGAGCAGTACTTC	CASSLSTYEQYF
TRBV4-2	13	NA	NA	TRBJ2-7	TGTGCCAGCAGCCAAGATCTTTTGTACGAGCAGTACTTC	CASSQDLLYEQYF
TRBV7-9	15	NA	NA	TRBJ1-4	TGTGCCAGCAGCTCCAACAAGGAATATAATGAAAAACTGTTTTTT	CASSSNKEYNEKLFF
TRBV15	11	once	NA	TRBJ2-7	TGTGCCACCAGCAGAGATGGTGAGCAGTACTTC	CATSRDGEQYF
TRBV29-1	13	NA	NA	TRBJ2-2	TGCAGCGCCAAAATTGTGGGCACCGGGGAGCTGTTTTTT	CSAKIVGTGELFF
TRBV5-1	12	NA	NA	TRBJ2-1	TGCGCCAGCAGGCTAGCCGACAATGAGCAGTTCTTC	CASRLADNEQFF
TRBV27	12	once	NA	TRBJ1-1	TGTGCCAGCAGTAGTATGAACACTGAAGCTTTCTTT	CASSSMNTEAFF
TRBV7-9	14	NA	NA	TRBJ2-7	TGTGCCAGCAGCCTCCACTCCGACAGGTACGAGCAGTACTTC	CASSLHSDRYEQYF
TRBV27	18	few	TRBD1	TRBJ2-2	TGTGCCAGCAGTTTAGAGTGGCCAGGGGGCGCCCGGGCCGGGGAGCTGTTTTTT	CASSLEWPGGARAGELFF
TRBV30	13	NA	NA	TRBJ2-7	TGTGCCTGGAGTGCAGGGCTTTCCTACGAGCAGTACTTC	CAWSAGLSYEQYF
TRBV7-9	13	NA	NA	TRBJ2-7	TGTGCCAGCAGCTCAGCGAGGACCTACGAGCAGTACTTC	CASSSARTYEQYF
TRBV7-2	15	NA	NA	TRBJ2-5	TGTGCCAGCAGCTTAGCTCCGGGAGTCACAGAGACCCAGTACTTC	CASSLAPGVTETQYF
TRBV7-9	14	few	NA	TRBJ2-7	TGTGCCAGCAGCTTGAGGGACAAGCCCTACGAGCAGTACTTC	CASSLRDKPYEQYF
TRBV20-1	11	NA	NA	TRBJ2-1	TGCAGTGCTAGCCCCGGACCTGAGCAGTTCTTC	CSASPGPEQFF
TRBV15	17	few	TRBD1	TRBJ2-7	TGTGCCACCAGCCGGGGAATAGACAGGGGTCTACCCTACGAGCAGTACTTC	CATSRGIDRGLPYEQYF
TRBV14	15	few	NA	TRBJ2-1	TGTGCCAGCAGCCAGCACCCCTATGGAGTTGATGAGCAGTTCTTC	CASSQHPYGVDEQFF
TRBV4-1	16	NA	TRBD2	TRBJ2-1	TGCGCCAGCAGCCATCGAGCGGGGTCCGGGATCAATGAGCAGTTCTTC	CASSHRAGSGINEQFF
TRBV27	13	NA	NA	TRBJ2-1	TGTGCCAGCAAACCGGGCTCCTACAATGAGCAGTTCTTC	CASKPGSYNEQFF
TRBV13	12	few	NA	TRBJ2-7	TGTGCCAGCAGCTACCCAGGGAACGAGCAGTACTTC	CASSYPGNEQYF
TRBV13	14	NA	NA	TRBJ1-6	TGTGCCAGCAGCTTAGGGGTAGGCTATTCACCCCTCCACTTT	CASSLGVGYSPLHF